Below, 8 T cell receptor beta chains from the same sample are listed, as sequenced in a study of T cell responses to AZD1222 COVID-19 vaccine. Measured with immunoSEQ multiplex PCR; TCRdb has only the in-frame clones, and not every one. In the table there are more than 110,000 clones, 80% to 95% of which are singletons. The sample consisted of peripheral blood, taken on day 0 of AZD1222 vaccination. Receptors originate from an adult in good health.

J is TRBJ2-5 and V is TRBV19; 10 bases fit TRBD1. Germline lookup yields CDR1 LNHDA and CDR2 SQIVND (reference sequence). The CDR3 spans 16 residues. The V and J ends lost 5 bases and 4 bases, in that order; junction bases with no gene match: 10. The CDR3, as DNA: TGTGCCAGTAGTTCCCCCAGGACAGGGGGGGGAGAGACCCAGTACTTC. This gives the protein CASSSPRTGGGETQYF.

This chain connects TRBV5-1 to TRBJ1-1, with 8 bases lining up with TRBD1. CDR3 length equals 13 residues. Trimming removed 5 bases from V and 1 base from J; junction bases left unmatched: 1. The germline CDR1 and CDR2 sequences are SGHRS and YFSETQ. Written as DNA, the CDR3 is TGCGCCAGCAGGGGGACAGGGAACACTGAAGCTTTCTTT. Its protein is CASRGTGNTEAFF.

This clone has a single count. This sequence joins TRBV18 and TRBJ2-7; D may match TRBD1 or TRBD2 (5 bases each). The germline CDR1 and CDR2 sequences are KGHSH and LQKENI. This CDR3 is 15 amino acids long. V was trimmed by 4 bases and J by 4 bases, leaving 17 bases between them. The CDR3 loop reads CASSLSRGENYEQYF. The CDR3 DNA follows: TGTGCCAGCTCACTATCCCGGGGCGAAAATTACGAGCAGTACTTC.

This chain connects TRBV6-5 to TRBJ2-3; possibly TRBD2 for D (5 bases). The CDR3 is made up of 14 amino acids. Per germline, CDR1 MNHEY and CDR2 SVGAGI. Trimming removed 7 bases at V and 0 bases at J, with 11 bases between. The CDR3, as DNA: TGTGCCAGCAAGGACTCAGTTAGCACAGATACGCAGTATTTT. Protein product: CASKDSVSTDTQYF.

The chain combines TRBV7-2 with TRBJ2-4, with 7 nucleotides matching TRBD2. The CDR3 runs to 16 residues. J gave up 2 bases and V 1 base, and 5 bases lay outside the gene matches. Germline CDR1 is SGHTA and CDR2 is FQGNSA. CDR3 coding DNA: TGTGCCAGCAGCTTAGACGGGGAGGGGACCAAAAACATTCAGTACTTC. Its translation: CASSLDGEGTKNIQYF. The variable domain in full, completed from reference TRBV7-2 and TRBJ2-4, reads GAGVSQSPSNKVTEKGKDVELRCDPISGHTALYWYRQSLGQGLEFLIYFQGNSAPDKSGLPSDRFSAERTGGSVSTLTIQRTQQEDSAVYLCASSLDGEGTKNIQYFGAGTRLSVL.

This sequence joins TRBV30 and TRBJ1-6; D call uncertain. The V end lost 0 bases, the J end lost 5 bases, and 11 bases lay between the germline ends. Germline CDR1 is GTSNPN and CDR2 is SVGIG (reference sequence). CDR3 length: 15 residues. The CDR3 DNA follows: TGTGCCTGGAGTGTGGGCAGGCATGATAATTCACCCCTCCACTTT. The encoded protein is CAWSVGRHDNSPLHF. The whole variable domain, filled in from reference TRBV30 and TRBJ1-6, reads SQTIHQWPATLVQPVGSPLSLECTVEGTSNPNLYWYRQAAGRGLQLLFYSVGIGQISSEVPQNLSASRPQDRQFILSSKKLLLSDSGFYLCAWSVGRHDNSPLHFGNGTRLTVT.

The chain has TRBV7-2 and TRBJ2-3, with D perhaps TRBD2 (5 bases). This CDR3 is built from 16 residues. Trimming pared 5 bases from V and 4 bases from J, leaving 19 bases between. In germline, CDR1 is SGHTA, CDR2 FQGNSA. CDR3: CASSPTRSLGADTQYF. The CDR3 nucleotides are TGTGCCAGCAGCCCGACGAGGAGTCTCGGGGCAGATACGCAGTATTTT.

The genes are TRBV5-1 and TRBJ1-1; no clear D. CDR1 and CDR2 from the germline V gene are SGHRS and YFSETQ. The CDR3 is 13 residues long. Trimming removed 4 bases from V and 0 bases from J, with 7 bases in between. The CDR3 sequence: CASSQAVNTEAFF. The CDR3 DNA follows: TGCGCCAGCAGCCAAGCAGTGAACACTGAAGCTTTCTTT.